These 21 T cell receptor beta chains were all obtained from the same sample, sequenced in a study of cytomegalovirus exposure and HLA in healthy donors. Data came from immunoSEQ multiplex PCR; TCRdb stores just in-frame clones and leaves some out. The sample consists of 200,000 to 250,000 clones, approximately 87% of them appearing once. Sequencing was carried out using PBMCs. Receptor source: a man younger than 35 in good health and CMV-seronegative.

J is TRBJ2-3 and V is TRBV29-1; 10 bases map to TRBD1. The CDR3 runs 13 residues. CDR1 SQVTM and CDR2 ANQGSEA come from the germline V gene. V gave up 6 bases and J gave up 5 bases; unmatched junction bases: 5. The DNA for the CDR3 is TGCAGCGTGATAGGACAGGGGGGAGATACGCAGTATTTT. Translating gives CSVIGQGGDTQYF.

The chain joins TRBV15 to TRBJ2-7; D is unclear. This CDR3 comprises 15 residues. Germline CDR1 is LNHNV and CDR2 is YYDKDF (reference sequence). The V end was cut by 6 bases, the J end by 0 bases, with 15 bases between. This CDR3 is CATSSRAWSSYEQYF. In nucleotides, the CDR3 is TGTGCCACCAGTAGTCGTGCGTGGAGCTCCTACGAGCAGTACTTC.

The chain links TRBV7-9 to TRBJ2-7; 8 bases match TRBD1. Germline V gene data show CDR1 as SEHNR and CDR2 as FQNEAQ (reference sequence). The CDR3 totals 15 residues. With 4 bases clipped from V and 2 bases from J, the junction kept 7 bases outside the gene matches. The CDR3 is CASSSGQGLTYEQYF. DNA of the CDR3: TGTGCCAGCAGCTCCGGACAGGGATTAACCTACGAGCAGTACTTC.

The chain uses TRBV27 and TRBJ1-4, with a weak D call TRBD1 (5 bases). Germline V gene data show CDR1 as MNHEY and CDR2 as SMNVEV (reference sequence). Trimming removed 3 bases at V and 7 bases at J, with 12 bases between. This CDR3 spans 14 amino acids. CDR3 in amino acids: CASSFRVGVEKLFF. The CDR3 bases are TGTGCCAGCAGTTTCAGGGTAGGCGTTGAAAAACTGTTTTTT.

The chain carries TRBV27 and TRBJ1-1; D is undetermined. V was cut by 5 bases and J by 3 bases, with 13 bases left in between. The CDR3 is 14 residues long. CDR1 and CDR2 from the germline V gene are MNHEY and SMNVEV (reference sequence). The CDR3 loop is CASSPNPVDTEAFF. DNA of the CDR3: TGTGCCAGCAGTCCCAATCCGGTAGACACTGAAGCTTTCTTT.

This chain joins TRBV29-1 and TRBJ1-2, with no clear D. The CDR3 has 11 amino acids. The V end lost 6 bases, the J end lost 7 bases, and 12 bases lay between the germline ends. From germline, CDR1 is SQVTM and CDR2 ANQGSEA. The DNA for the CDR3 is TGCAGCGTGGACTTTGGCTCTGGCTACACCTTC. Translated, it gives CSVDFGSGYTF.

The rearrangement joins TRBV4-1 to TRBJ2-5, with D perhaps TRBD1 (5 bases). This CDR3 is built from 14 residues. Trimming pared 1 base from V and 4 bases from J, leaving 10 bases between. Germline V gene data show CDR1 as MGHRA and CDR2 as YSYEKL. In DNA, the CDR3 is TGCGCCAGCAGCCAAGGGGGCAACCTAGAGACCCAGTACTTC. This sequence encodes CASSQGGNLETQYF.

This chain's CDR3 is CASSVRGGAGDTQYF. CDR3 sequence (DNA): TGTGCCAGCAGCGTAAGAGGGGGGGCCGGGGATACGCAGTATTTT. V gene TRBV7-2 combines with J gene TRBJ2-3; perhaps TRBD2 as D (7 bases). V lost 5 bases, J lost 6 bases, and 18 bases lay in between. The germline gives CDR1 SGHTA, CDR2 FQGNSA. The CDR3 is 15 residues long.

The gene calls are TRBV18 and TRBJ2-2; possibly TRBD2 for D (6 bases). Germline V gives CDR1 KGHSH, CDR2 LQKENI. V was clipped by 3 bases and J by 2 bases, with 10 bases between them. This CDR3 comprises 15 residues. The CDR3 region has the DNA TGTGCCAGCTCACCGCGGGACTCAAACACCGGGGAGCTGTTTTTT. Protein sequence: CASSPRDSNTGELFF.

This clone was seen a single time. The chain couples TRBV9 to TRBJ1-2, with D possibly TRBD1 on 5 matching bases. Germline V CDR1 and CDR2: SGDLS, YYNGEE. This CDR3 has 14 amino acids. The ends were cut back, 3 bases at V and 4 bases at J, with 13 bases in the middle. The CDR3 DNA is TGTGCCAGCAGCGCTCAGGGAAGGGGCTATGGCTACACCTTC. Encoded protein: CASSAQGRGYGYTF.

This clone was detected a few times. The chain employs TRBV19 and TRBJ1-6; TRBD1 aligns across 10 bases. Germline assignment: CDR1 LNHDA and CDR2 SQIVND (reference sequence). Trimming took 9 bases from V and 9 from J; bases not matched to a gene: 11. CDR3 length equals 15 residues. CDR3 bases: TGTGCCAGACCCCTCCCCGGGACAGGGGCTTCACCCCTCCACTTT. As protein: CARPLPGTGASPLHF.

Concerning this clone: The sample carries other DNA sequences with the same CDR3. This sequence joins TRBV28 and TRBJ1-2; 8 bases are a match to TRBD1. The trim removed 8 bases at V and 2 bases at J, leaving 1 base unmatched. The CDR3 extends over 12 amino acids. From germline, CDR1 is MDHEN and CDR2 SYDVKM. The CDR3 DNA reads TGTGCCAGCCGGGACAGGAACTATGGCTACACCTTC. The encoded protein is CASRDRNYGYTF.

The chain has TRBV5-6 and TRBJ2-1; TRBD2 agrees at 8 bases. There are 16 residues in the CDR3. Germline V gene sequence: CDR1 SGHDT, CDR2 YYEEEE. V lost 0 bases and J lost 5; bases outside the gene matches: 7. CDR3: CASSLARRGADNEQFF. CDR3 DNA sequence: TGTGCCAGCAGCTTGGCCAGGCGGGGGGCTGACAATGAGCAGTTCTTC.

The chain employs TRBV7-9 and TRBJ1-1; D not certain. V lost 8 bases and J 6 bases, leaving 10 bases between the germline ends. Per germline, CDR1 SEHNR and CDR2 FQNEAQ (reference sequence). This CDR3 comprises 11 residues. CDR3 region: CASAASAEAFF. In DNA, the CDR3 is TGTGCCAGCGCCGCGTCCGCTGAAGCTTTCTTT.

This clone turned up a few times. In DNA form, the CDR3 reads TGTGCCTGGAGTCCGGGACTGTTTTACGAGCAGTACTTC. Translation: CAWSPGLFYEQYF. V is TRBV30 and J is TRBJ2-7; D is possibly TRBD2 (6 bases). The length of the CDR3 is 13 residues. CDR1 is GTSNPN, CDR2 SVGIG, per germline (reference sequence). V shed 2 bases and J shed 4 bases, with 12 bases lying between them.

The count of this clone is one. This chain links TRBV7-9 with TRBJ2-5; TRBD2 might be the D (5 bases). This CDR3 has 15 residues. The V end was cut by 5 bases, the J end by 2 bases, with 15 bases between. The germline V gene encodes CDR1 SEHNR and CDR2 FQNEAQ (reference sequence). The chain's CDR3 is CASSPGRLPQETQYF. The CDR3 coding sequence is TGTGCCAGCAGCCCAGGAAGACTACCACAAGAGACCCAGTACTTC.

The chain carries TRBV15 and TRBJ2-1, with a tentative D call TRBD2 (5 bases). The length of the CDR3 is 12 residues. CDR1 and CDR2 from the germline V gene are LNHNV and YYDKDF (reference sequence). Deletions cut 5 bases from V and 15 bases from J, with 17 bases between. The CDR3 loop reads CATSPHGGGPFF. The CDR3 region has the DNA TGTGCCACCAGCCCTCATGGAGGAGGACCGTTCTTC.

A single count supports this clone. This chain links TRBV28 with TRBJ2-7; a weak D match, TRBD1 (6 bases). There are 15 residues in the CDR3. Trimming removed 5 bases from V and 2 bases from J, with 16 bases in between. CDR1 is MDHEN, CDR2 SYDVKM, per germline. CDR3 loop: CASSPTAGEPYEQYF. The DNA of the CDR3 is TGTGCCAGCAGTCCCACGGCAGGGGAACCCTACGAGCAGTACTTC.

This clone occurred once. The V and J genes are TRBV5-8 and TRBJ1-2; D remains ambiguous. The CDR3 is 12 amino acids. Germline lookup yields CDR1 SGHTS and CDR2 YDEGEE. Trimming pared 4 bases from V and 4 bases from J, leaving 8 bases between. The chain's CDR3 is CASSPEAYGYTF. The DNA for the CDR3 is TGTGCCAGCAGCCCGGAGGCCTATGGCTACACCTTC. Full variable domain (remainder filled in from reference TRBV5-8 and TRBJ1-2): EAGVTQSPTHLIKTRGQQATLRCSPISGHTSVYWYQQALGLGLQFLLWYDEGEERNRGNFPPRFSGRQFPNYSSELNVNALELEDSALYLCASSPEAYGYTFGSGTRLTVV.

The genes are TRBV9 and TRBJ1-4; tentative D call: TRBD1 (5 bases). V lost 0 bases, J lost 8 bases, and 11 bases lay in between. CDR3 length equals 14 residues. The germline V gene encodes CDR1 SGDLS and CDR2 YYNGEE. The CDR3 is CASSVGGLGEKLFF. The CDR3 DNA reads as TGTGCCAGCAGCGTAGGGGGCCTCGGAGAAAAACTGTTTTTT.

The V and J genes are TRBV5-1 and TRBJ2-5; 8 bases align to TRBD2. The germline V gene encodes CDR1 SGHRS and CDR2 YFSETQ. This CDR3 comprises 13 residues. With 2 bases clipped from V and 5 bases from J, the junction kept 2 bases outside the gene matches. CDR3 residues: CASSFGGEETQYF. DNA of the CDR3: TGCGCCAGCAGCTTCGGGGGGGAGGAGACCCAGTACTTC.